Below are 14 T cell receptor beta chains sequenced from a single sample in a study of T-cell reconstitution after alpha-beta-depleted transplantation in children. Construction of the TCRbeta library involved unique molecular identifiers. One entry per CDR3 protein results from TCRdb running MiXCR on the PCR reads. The sample lists more than 200,000 distinct CDR3 sequences; roughly a tenth were seen once. Sequenced material: PBMCs from the stem cell graft donor, taken from the stem cell graft. The source is a human donor who donated a stem cell graft to a child with SCID.

Note on this clonotype: A single base separates this from a much larger clone, so it may be a read error. V and J are TRBV20-1 and TRBJ1-2; no clear D. CDR3 length equals 14 residues. Germline assignment: CDR1 DFQATT and CDR2 SNEGSKA (reference sequence). The CDR3 region is CRANQASGSYGYTF. Written as DNA, the CDR3 is TGCAGAGCCAACCAGGCGTCCGGATCCTATGGCTACACCTTC.

In regard to this clonotype: Since a much larger clone is just one base distant, this may be a read error. The rearrangement links TRBV12-3 or TRBV12-4 to TRBJ1-2; the match to TRBD1 covers 8 bases. The CDR3 runs 15 residues. CDR3 protein: CASSPTGQAPRGYPF. CDR3 nucleotides: TGTGCCAGCAGCCCGACGGGACAGGCCCCCAGGGGCTACCCCTTC.

This clonotype came up many times. The V gene is TRBV20-1, the J gene TRBJ2-5; D tentatively reads TRBD1 or TRBD2 (5 bases each). CDR1 is DFQATT, CDR2 SNEGSKA, per germline (reference sequence). Deletions cut 6 bases from V and 4 bases from J, with 12 bases between. The CDR3 has 12 amino acids. CDR3 bases: TGCAGTGCGGGGGAGCATGCAGAGACCCAGTACTTC. This gives the protein CSAGEHAETQYF.

The table lists this clonotype with many counts. The rearrangement joins TRBV20-1 to TRBJ2-1; 10 bases fit TRBD1. CDR1 is DFQATT and CDR2 is SNEGSKA in the germline V gene (reference sequence). V was clipped by 6 bases and J by 5 bases; unmatched bases: 10. The CDR3 spans 15 residues. The CDR3 DNA sequence: TGCAGTGCACCCCCGGGGACAGGGGTCCACAATGAGCAGTTCTTC. This gives the protein CSAPPGTGVHNEQFF.

This clonotype has a count of ten or more. V and J are TRBV12-3 or TRBV12-4 and TRBJ1-1; maybe TRBD1 (5 bases). The V and J ends lost 2 bases and 0 bases respectively, with 10 bases between them. The length of the CDR3 is 15 residues. The DNA for the CDR3 is TGTGCCAGCAGTTTATTCGGGACTTTGAACACTGAAGCTTTCTTT. It is translated as CASSLFGTLNTEAFF.

This clonotype showed up many times. V usage is TRBV7-8 and J usage is TRBJ2-3; D is perhaps TRBD1 (6 bases). The CDR3 spans 16 residues. Trimming took off 6 bases at V and 3 bases at J, with 19 bases between the two ends. Germline CDR1 and CDR2: SGHVS and FQNEAQ. Written as DNA, the CDR3 is TGTGCCAGCAGTCCTGGGAAAGGGGGTTGGACAGATACGCAGTATTTT. Protein product: CASSPGKGGWTDTQYF.

This clonotype showed up many times. The chain couples TRBV10-3 to TRBJ1-5; D is undetermined. Germline-derived CDR1 and CDR2 are ENHRY and SYGVKD. This CDR3 contains 13 residues. V gave up 10 bases and J gave up 4 bases, with 14 bases separating them. CDR3 loop: CATVGSVNQPQHF. CDR3 bases: TGTGCCACCGTGGGCAGCGTAAATCAGCCCCAGCATTTT.

This clonotype was seen many times. This chain connects TRBV7-2 to TRBJ1-2, with D maybe TRBD1 (5 bases). The CDR3 loop spans 14 amino acids. V was trimmed by 1 base and J by 4 bases, leaving 10 bases between them. Germline CDR1 is SGHTA and CDR2 is FQGNSA. The CDR3 reads CASSLVWDPYGYTF. CDR3 coding DNA: TGTGCCAGCAGCTTAGTTTGGGACCCCTATGGCTACACCTTC.

V usage is TRBV28 and J usage is TRBJ2-5, with D unclear. Trimming pared 3 bases from V and 2 bases from J, leaving 13 bases between. The germline gives CDR1 MDHEN, CDR2 SYDVKM. The CDR3 has 15 amino acids. The CDR3 protein is CASSFLGRIQETQYF. In nucleotides, the CDR3 is TGTGCCAGCAGTTTCTTAGGCCGGATACAAGAGACCCAGTACTTC. Based on the CDR3 plus reference TRBV28 and TRBJ2-5, the full variable domain is DVKVTQSSRYLVKRTGEKVFLECVQDMDHENMFWYRQDPGLGLRLIYFSYDVKMKEKGDIPEGYSVSREKKERFSLILESASTNQTSMYLCASSFLGRIQETQYFGPGTRLLVL.

This clonotype has ten or more counts. The germline gene is not matched at one end of the junction; a read error may be the cause. The rearrangement uses TRBV11-2 and TRBJ1-1; D is ambiguous. Germline CDR1 SGHAT, CDR2 FQNNGV. The CDR3 length is 14 residues. DNA of the CDR3: TGTGCCAGCAGCCTAGAGTATCAGAACACTGAAGCTTTCTTT. Protein product: CASSLEYQNTEAFF.

This clonotype showed up many times. This chain connects TRBV18 to TRBJ2-2; unclear D gene. This CDR3 region has 12 residues. The V end lost 3 bases, the J end lost 13 bases, and 12 bases lay between the germline ends. Germline V lookup: CDR1 KGHSH, CDR2 LQKENI. The CDR3 reads CASSPQQAWLFF. CDR3 nucleotide sequence: TGTGCCAGCTCACCTCAACAAGCCTGGCTGTTTTTT. The whole variable domain, filled in from reference TRBV18 and TRBJ2-2, reads NAGVMQNPRHLVRRRGQEARLRCSPMKGHSHVYWYRQLPEEGLKFMVYLQKENIIDESGMPKERFSAEFPKEGPSILRIQQVVRGDSAAYFCASSPQQAWLFFGEGSRLTVL.

This clonotype was detected a few times. The chain combines TRBV18 with TRBJ2-7, with 7 nucleotides matching TRBD2. This CDR3 is built from 15 residues. The V gene's germline CDR1 is KGHSH and CDR2 LQKENI. With 0 bases clipped from V and 0 bases from J, the junction kept 2 bases outside the gene matches. The CDR3 DNA reads TGTGCCAGCTCACCACCGGGGGGGAGCTCCTACGAGCAGTACTTC. This translates into CASSPPGGSSYEQYF.

This clonotype came up many times. The chain is built from TRBV28 and TRBJ2-1; TRBD2 agrees at 9 bases. Germline-derived CDR1 and CDR2 are MDHEN and SYDVKM. The trim removed 2 bases at V and 4 bases at J, leaving 6 bases unmatched. This CDR3 is built from 16 residues. CDR3 in amino acids: CASSLRAGGRYNEQFF. In nucleotides, the CDR3 is TGTGCCAGCAGTTTACGGGCGGGGGGGCGATACAATGAGCAGTTCTTC.

There are many counts of this clonotype. The V call is TRBV7-9, the J call TRBJ1-4; unclear D gene. The germline V gene has CDR1 SEHNR and CDR2 FQNEAQ (reference sequence). The CDR3 spans 15 residues. Trimming left V 0 bases short and J 0 bases short, with 5 bases between. CDR3 loop: CASSLAEATNEKLFF. For the CDR3, the DNA is TGTGCCAGCAGCTTAGCAGAGGCAACTAATGAAAAACTGTTTTTT.